What follows are 20 T cell receptor beta chains derived from one specimen sequenced in a study of blood T cell repertoires in COVID-19. Data came from immunoSEQ multiplex PCR; TCRdb stores just in-frame clones and leaves some out. The table includes about 160,000 clones, just under 90% detected once. The specimen was peripheral blood. Every receptor here comes from a woman in her sixties or seventies with COVID-19, enrolled during active disease.

V and J are TRBV19 and TRBJ2-2; TRBD2 matches at 13 bases. CDR1 and CDR2 from the germline V gene are LNHDA and SQIVND (reference sequence). V lost 7 bases, J lost 6 bases, and 2 bases stayed unmatched. This CDR3 spans 14 amino acids. The CDR3 is CASTTSGGAGELFF. The CDR3 DNA is TGTGCCAGTACCACTAGCGGGGGGGCCGGGGAGCTGTTTTTT.

The V call is TRBV2, the J call TRBJ1-6; possibly TRBD1 for D (6 bases). The CDR3 length is 15 residues. The V end lost 7 bases, the J end lost 5 bases, and 15 bases lay between the germline ends. The germline CDR1 and CDR2 sequences are SNHLY and FYNNEI. For the CDR3, the DNA is TGTGCCAGCAAATTCGACCGGACAGATAATTCACCCCTCCACTTT. Translated: CASKFDRTDNSPLHF.

J is TRBJ2-1 and V is TRBV5-1; TRBD2 matches at 13 bases. Germline CDR1 is SGHRS and CDR2 is YFSETQ. This CDR3 contains 14 residues. V trimming: 4 bases; J trimming: 13 bases; junction bases outside the gene matches: 8. The CDR3 reads CASSNTSGGARQFF. CDR3 DNA: TGCGCCAGCAGCAATACTAGCGGGGGGGCCCGTCAGTTCTTC.

The genes are TRBV10-3 and TRBJ2-1, with D possibly being TRBD1 (6 bases). Germline assignment: CDR1 ENHRY and CDR2 SYGVKD. V dropped 5 bases and J dropped 0 bases, with 11 bases sitting between them. This CDR3 contains 15 residues. The CDR3 sequence is CAISPSGVSYNEQFF. CDR3 DNA: TGTGCCATCAGTCCCTCAGGGGTCTCCTACAATGAGCAGTTCTTC.

This clone was picked up a small number of times. V and J are TRBV10-2 and TRBJ1-4; D uncertain. The CDR3 is 16 amino acids. Deletions cut 3 bases from V and 0 bases from J, with 11 bases between. Germline loops: CDR1 WSHSY, CDR2 SAAADI. CDR3 loop: CASSDLGSATNEKLFF. The DNA of the CDR3 is TGCGCCAGCAGTGATCTGGGCTCTGCAACTAATGAAAAACTGTTTTTT.

This chain links TRBV19 with TRBJ1-5, with 7 bases fitting TRBD1. CDR1 is LNHDA and CDR2 is SQIVND in the germline V gene (reference sequence). V lost 10 bases to trimming and J lost 10 bases; unmatched junction nucleotides: 13. The CDR3 spans 13 residues. The CDR3 region has the DNA TGTGCCACCAGCCGAGACAGGGTCGAACCCCAGCATTTT. Its translation: CATSRDRVEPQHF. The complete variable domain, with remaining parts taken from reference TRBV19 and TRBJ1-5, reads DGGITQSPKYLFRKEGQNVTLSCEQNLNHDAMYWYRQDPGQGLRLIYYSQIVNDFQKGDIAEGYSVSREKKESFPLTVTSAQKNPTAFYLCATSRDRVEPQHFGDGTRLSIL.

This chain uses TRBV5-5 with TRBJ1-3, with 7 bases aligning to TRBD1. The germline gives CDR1 SGHKS, CDR2 YYEKEE (reference sequence). The CDR3 sequence is 15 residues long. After removal of 0 bases from V and 4 bases from J, the junction contained 4 bases not matched to a gene. The CDR3 region has the DNA TGTGCCAGCAGCTTGGGAGGGGGCGAAGGAAACACCATATATTTT. Its protein product is CASSLGGGEGNTIYF.

This clone was detected once. The V gene is TRBV9, the J gene TRBJ2-2, with 10 bases aligning to TRBD2. J lost 4 bases, V lost 0 bases, and 6 bases had no gene match. The CDR3 consists of 17 residues. Germline V CDR1 and CDR2: SGDLS, YYNGEE. The CDR3 DNA reads TGTGCCAGCAGCGTAGTTAGCGGGGGGCCCGGCACCGGGGAGCTGTTTTTT. Its translation is CASSVVSGGPGTGELFF.

The chain joins TRBV27 to TRBJ2-1; 9 positions match TRBD1. The CDR3 runs 15 residues. Germline V gives CDR1 MNHEY, CDR2 SMNVEV (reference sequence). V dropped 2 bases and J dropped 5; count of bases not matched to a gene: 4. CDR3 amino acids: CASSLGTGTHNEQFF. The CDR3 DNA is TGTGCCAGCAGTTTAGGGACAGGGACCCACAATGAGCAGTTCTTC.

The V call is TRBV27, the J call TRBJ1-5, with 7 bases fitting TRBD1. There are 13 residues in the CDR3. Germline CDR1 reads MNHEY; CDR2 reads SMNVEV (reference sequence). V was clipped by 10 bases and J by 5 bases; unmatched bases: 8. The chain's CDR3 is CATRQGYDQPQHF. DNA of the CDR3: TGTGCCACAAGACAGGGATATGATCAGCCCCAGCATTTT.

The rearrangement joins TRBV5-1 to TRBJ1-2; TRBD1 agrees at 9 bases. The V segment lost 3 bases and the J segment 3 bases; nucleotides outside the gene matches: 3. Germline CDR1 and CDR2: SGHRS and YFSETQ. This CDR3 is built from 14 residues. As DNA, the CDR3 is TGCGCCAGCAGCTGGGACAGGGCCTACTATGGCTACACCTTC. Translated: CASSWDRAYYGYTF.

The chain couples TRBV10-3 to TRBJ1-2; D remains unclear. Germline values: CDR1 ENHRY, CDR2 SYGVKD. The V and J ends lost 4 bases and 8 bases respectively, with 17 bases between them. This CDR3 region has 14 residues. In DNA, the CDR3 is TGTGCCATCAGTGTCCCTGGGTCCGAAGCGGGCTACACCTTC. The encoded protein is CAISVPGSEAGYTF.

The chain links TRBV3-1 (or the pseudogene TRBV3-2) to TRBJ2-7; 14 bases align to TRBD2. Germline V gene lookup returns CDR1 LGHDT and CDR2 YNNKEL (reference sequence). The CDR3 runs to 17 residues. V lost 4 bases, J lost 2 bases, and 7 bases stayed unmatched. The CDR3 nucleotides read TGTGCCAGCAGCCGGGGGACTAGCGGGGGCCTGGCCTACGAGCAGTACTTC. Residues: CASSRGTSGGLAYEQYF.

The chain recombines TRBV9 with TRBJ2-3, with D uncertain. The germline gives CDR1 SGDLS, CDR2 YYNGEE. Trimming took off 0 bases at V and 4 bases at J, with 9 bases between the two ends. CDR3 size: 14 residues. CDR3 sequence reads: CASSVDSVADTQYF. In DNA form, the CDR3 reads TGTGCCAGCAGCGTAGATTCGGTAGCAGATACGCAGTATTTT. Full variable domain (remainder filled in from reference TRBV9 and TRBJ2-3): DSGVTQTPKHLITATGQRVTLRCSPRSGDLSVYWYQQSLDQGLQFLIQYYNGEERAKGNILERFSAQQFPDLHSELNLSSLELGDSALYFCASSVDSVADTQYFGPGTRLTVL.

The gene calls are TRBV28 and TRBJ1-1; 8 bases are a match to TRBD1. J was trimmed by 3 bases and V by 6 bases; bases with no gene match: 9. This CDR3 region has 15 residues. CDR1 MDHEN and CDR2 SYDVKM come from the germline V gene. CDR3 residues: CASRHRDRPYTEAFF. The CDR3 DNA sequence: TGTGCCAGCAGACACCGGGACAGGCCTTACACTGAAGCTTTCTTT. Full variable domain (rest looked up from reference TRBV28 and TRBJ1-1): DVKVTQSSRYLVKRTGEKVFLECVQDMDHENMFWYRQDPGLGLRLIYFSYDVKMKEKGDIPEGYSVSREKKERFSLILESASTNQTSMYLCASRHRDRPYTEAFFGQGTRLTVV.

CDR3 protein: CATSEGSYGYTF. In nucleotides, the CDR3 is TGTGCCACCAGTGAGGGCAGCTATGGCTACACCTTC. This chain connects TRBV24-1 to TRBJ1-2; D is ambiguous. The CDR3 totals 12 residues. V gave up 4 bases and J gave up 4 bases, with 6 bases separating them. The germline V gene has CDR1 KGHDR and CDR2 SFDVKD.

J is TRBJ1-5 and V is TRBV19, with D unresolved. Trimming removed 3 bases from V and 7 bases from J, with 13 bases in between. CDR1 and CDR2 from the germline V gene are LNHDA and SQIVND (reference sequence). This CDR3 has 14 residues. In DNA form, the CDR3 reads TGTGCCAGTAGTATGGCAGCAGGTGGACAGCCCCAGCATTTT. Translated, it gives CASSMAAGGQPQHF.

This chain joins TRBV5-4 and TRBJ2-7; the match to TRBD2 covers 8 bases. Germline-derived CDR1 and CDR2 are SGHNT and YYREEE (reference sequence). V shed 5 bases and J 4 bases; nucleotides not matched to a gene: 11. CDR3 size: 15 residues. The CDR3 DNA reads as TGTGCCAGCAGAGCTGGGGGCGGGGGGAGTTACGAGCAGTACTTC. This encodes CASRAGGGGSYEQYF.

This clone was recorded once. This chain links TRBV5-4 with TRBJ1-1, with D uncertain. Between the trimmed V and J ends, which lost 3 bases and 5 bases, there was a span of 17 bases. The CDR3 sequence is 15 residues long. Germline CDR1 SGHNT, CDR2 YYREEE (reference sequence). CDR3 nucleotide sequence: TGTGCCAGCAGCTCGACGACCCGGAGGGAGACTGAAGCTTTCTTT. It specifies CASSSTTRRETEAFF.

The chain combines TRBV4-1 with TRBJ1-4; 9 bases are a match to TRBD1. The V and J ends lost 1 base and 8 bases, in that order; junction bases with no gene match: 5. The CDR3 runs 15 residues. CDR1 is MGHRA, CDR2 YSYEKL, per germline. CDR3 coding DNA: TGCGCCAGCAGCCAAGGGACAGGGGAAGCCGAAAAACTGTTTTTT. Encoded protein: CASSQGTGEAEKLFF.